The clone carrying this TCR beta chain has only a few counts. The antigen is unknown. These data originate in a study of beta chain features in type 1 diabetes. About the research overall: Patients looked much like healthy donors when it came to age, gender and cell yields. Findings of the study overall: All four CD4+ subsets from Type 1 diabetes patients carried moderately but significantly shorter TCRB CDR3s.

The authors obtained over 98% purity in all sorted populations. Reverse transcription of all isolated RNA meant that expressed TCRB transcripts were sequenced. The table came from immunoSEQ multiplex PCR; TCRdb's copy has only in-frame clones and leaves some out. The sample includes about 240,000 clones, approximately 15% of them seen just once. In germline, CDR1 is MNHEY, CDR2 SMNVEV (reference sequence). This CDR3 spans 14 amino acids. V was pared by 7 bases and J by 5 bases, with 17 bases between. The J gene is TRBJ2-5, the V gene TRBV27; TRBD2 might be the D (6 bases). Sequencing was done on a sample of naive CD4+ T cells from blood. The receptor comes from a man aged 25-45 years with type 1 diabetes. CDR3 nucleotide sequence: TGTGCCAGCACTTCGGGGACTCTCGGGGAGACCCAGTACTTC. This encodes CASTSGTLGETQYF.